This section outlines one T cell receptor (beta chain) sequence together with its context. The data derive from a study of cytomegalovirus exposure and HLA in healthy donors. The protocol was immunoSEQ multiplex PCR, while the TCRdb copy is restricted to in-frame clones and leaves out a portion. Of almost 75,000 clones listed, around four fifths are singletons. The sample was PBMCs. The clonotype comes from a man aged 25-45 years in good health and CMV-seronegative.

The CDR3 here is CASSPDSSYEQYV. CDR3 coding DNA: TGCGCCAGCAGCCCGGACAGCTCCTACGAGCAGTACGTC. The chain uses TRBV5-1 and TRBJ2-7; D is possibly TRBD1 (6 bases). The CDR3 sequence is 13 residues long. CDR1 is SGHRS, CDR2 YFSETQ, per germline. V was shortened by 4 bases and J by 0 bases, with 8 bases between the two germline ends.